The 26 T cell receptor beta chains listed next were all sequenced from one sample in a study of siplizumab effects on memory and regulatory T cells. Sequencing was performed with immunoSEQ multiplex PCR; in TCRdb, only in-frame clones are kept and a portion is missing. The sample contains tens of thousands of clones, roughly 93% of which appear only once. What was sequenced was CD8+ T cells sorted from blood. These receptors were obtained from a human donor in good health.

This clone was seen once. The CDR3 sequence is CATSRDHLGTGDNEQFF. The CDR3 nucleotides are TGTGCCACCAGCAGAGATCATTTAGGGACAGGGGACAATGAGCAGTTCTTC. This chain connects TRBV15 to TRBJ2-1; 10 nucleotides align to TRBD1. In germline, CDR1 is LNHNV, CDR2 YYDKDF (reference sequence). V gave up 0 bases and J gave up 5 bases; unmatched junction bases: 7. This CDR3 spans 17 amino acids.

The chain has TRBV10-3 and TRBJ2-5; D possibly matches TRBD1 or TRBD2 (5 bases each). CDR1 is ENHRY, CDR2 SYGVKD, per germline. This CDR3 is built from 15 residues. The V gene lost 3 bases and the J gene lost 5 bases, with 16 bases spanning the gap. CDR3 loop: CAISDGTVKGETQYF. The CDR3, as DNA: TGTGCCATCAGTGACGGGACGGTGAAGGGGGAGACCCAGTACTTC.

The J gene is TRBJ1-1, the V gene TRBV5-8; a possible D gene is TRBD1 (5 bases). Per germline, CDR1 SGHTS and CDR2 YDEGEE. V lost 0 bases and J lost 4, with 7 bases in between. CDR3 length: 13 amino acids. CDR3: CASSLGQFTEAFF. In DNA, the CDR3 is TGTGCCAGCAGCTTGGGACAGTTCACTGAAGCTTTCTTT.

This CDR3 is CASQHREGNQPQHF. The CDR3 DNA follows: TGTGCCAGCCAGCACAGGGAGGGCAATCAGCCCCAGCATTTT. J is TRBJ1-5 and V is TRBV28; tentative D call: TRBD1 (6 bases). The CDR3 is 14 amino acids. Germline lookup yields CDR1 MDHEN and CDR2 SYDVKM. The ends were cut back, 8 bases at V and 2 bases at J, with 13 bases in the middle.

This clone showed up just a few times. V is TRBV19 and J is TRBJ1-5; the D is unclear. The V end was cut by 3 bases, the J end by 0 bases, with 9 bases between. Germline V lookup: CDR1 LNHDA, CDR2 SQIVND (reference sequence). The CDR3 sequence is 15 residues long. CDR3 DNA sequence: TGTGCCAGTAGTATTCGGACCTATAGCAATCAGCCCCAGCATTTT. It yields the protein CASSIRTYSNQPQHF.

V and J are TRBV6-1 and TRBJ2-1; D is undetermined. The germline V gene encodes CDR1 MNHNS and CDR2 SASEGT. V shed 8 bases and J shed 0 bases, with 11 bases lying between them. The CDR3 spans 14 residues. CDR3 DNA: TGTGCCAGCGATTTCACGAGCTCCTACAATGAGCAGTTCTTC. Translated: CASDFTSSYNEQFF.

This chain connects TRBV7-9 to TRBJ1-1; D gene ambiguous. The CDR3 spans 13 residues. CDR1 and CDR2 (germline): SEHNR, FQNEAQ (reference sequence). V was shortened by 1 base and J by 3 bases, with 6 bases between the two germline ends. The CDR3 is CASSLDTHTEAFF. CDR3 in DNA: TGTGCCAGCAGCTTAGATACCCACACTGAAGCTTTCTTT.

The rearrangement links TRBV5-1 to TRBJ2-1; D possibly corresponds to TRBD2 (6 bases). The CDR3 consists of 17 residues. CDR1 and CDR2 from the germline V gene are SGHRS and YFSETQ. V was shortened by 4 bases and J by 1 base, with 18 bases between the two germline ends. CDR3 residues: CASSHSRDSLSYNEQFF. The CDR3 DNA sequence: TGCGCCAGCAGCCACTCCCGGGACTCTCTATCCTACAATGAGCAGTTCTTC.

The genes are TRBV7-2 and TRBJ2-7; D gene ambiguous. This CDR3 comprises 15 residues. Trimming stripped 5 bases from V and 4 bases from J, with 18 bases between. From germline, CDR1 is SGHTA and CDR2 FQGNSA. The CDR3, as DNA: TGTGCCAGCAGCCTCCCTTGGGGTTATAGTTACGAGCAGTACTTC. The encoded protein is CASSLPWGYSYEQYF.

The chain couples TRBV7-9 to TRBJ1-4, with 7 nucleotides matching TRBD1. CDR1 and CDR2 from the germline V gene are SEHNR and FQNEAQ (reference sequence). Germline trimming cut 5 bases from V and 6 bases from J; bases unmatched to any gene: 9. CDR3 length: 15 amino acids. CDR3 in amino acids: CASSDSGTEYEKLFF. The CDR3 nucleotides are TGTGCCAGCAGCGACTCCGGGACAGAATATGAAAAACTGTTTTTT.

The rearrangement links TRBV29-1 to TRBJ2-7, with TRBD1 identical over 7 bases. V was pared by 5 bases and J by 1 base, with 8 bases of the junction left unmatched. CDR1 and CDR2 from the germline V gene are SQVTM and ANQGSEA. The CDR3 covers 14 residues. CDR3 DNA sequence: TGCAGCGTTTTTATGACAGGGTTGTCCTACGAGCAGTACTTC. Its protein is CSVFMTGLSYEQYF.

This chain joins TRBV7-6 and TRBJ1-5, with D tentatively TRBD1 (6 bases). The CDR3 length is 13 residues. Trimming left V 5 bases short and J 11 bases short, with 16 bases between. The germline CDR1 and CDR2 sequences are SGHVS and FNYEAQ. CDR3 region: CASSPGQFATQHF. CDR3 in DNA: TGTGCCAGCAGCCCCGGACAGTTTGCAACCCAGCATTTT.

J is TRBJ2-5 and V is TRBV5-1, with 9 bases identical to TRBD1. The CDR3 is made up of 16 amino acids. V trimming: 2 bases; J trimming: 3 bases; junction bases outside the gene matches: 8. CDR1 is SGHRS and CDR2 is YFSETQ in the germline V gene. The CDR3 DNA is TGCGCCAGCAGCTTCCGGGACAGGGAAATAAAAGAGACCCAGTACTTC. Encoded protein: CASSFRDREIKETQYF.

The chain recombines TRBV7-9 with TRBJ2-5; D perhaps matches TRBD1 (6 bases). V was pared by 7 bases and J by 2 bases, with 11 bases between. Germline loops: CDR1 SEHNR, CDR2 FQNEAQ (reference sequence). The CDR3 contains 13 residues. In DNA, the CDR3 is TGTGCCAGCACCGGGACAAATCAAGAGACCCAGTACTTC. Translation gives CASTGTNQETQYF.

V gene TRBV5-4 combines with J gene TRBJ2-7; D is uncertain. V dropped 2 bases and J dropped 0 bases, with 12 bases sitting between them. Looked up from germline, CDR1 is SGHNT and CDR2 is YYREEE (reference sequence). This CDR3 region has 15 residues. The CDR3 region is CASSFKTETSYEQYF. The CDR3, as DNA: TGTGCCAGCAGCTTTAAAACGGAAACCTCCTACGAGCAGTACTTC. Full variable domain (remainder filled in from reference TRBV5-4 and TRBJ2-7): ETGVTQSPTHLIKTRGQQVTLRCSSQSGHNTVSWYQQALGQGPQFIFQYYREEENGRGNFPPRFSGLQFPNYSSELNVNALELDDSALYLCASSFKTETSYEQYFGPGTRLTVT.

The V and J genes are TRBV27 and TRBJ2-3; D unclear. Germline lookup yields CDR1 MNHEY and CDR2 SMNVEV (reference sequence). Trimming pared 2 bases from V and 2 bases from J, leaving 11 bases between. The CDR3 sequence is 15 residues long. The DNA for the CDR3 is TGTGCCAGCAGTTTAAGTCTAGGCTTCACAGATACGCAGTATTTT. This gives the protein CASSLSLGFTDTQYF.

This clone appeared once. The chain uses TRBV7-5 and TRBJ1-1. TRBV7-5 is marked as a pseudogene. This CDR3 has 11 residues. In DNA, the CDR3 is TGTGCCAGCAGCTTAAGTCCAGAAGCTTTCTTT. Protein sequence: CASSLSPEAFF.

The chain is built from TRBV10-3 and TRBJ1-4; 8 positions match TRBD1. The trim removed 9 bases at V and 7 bases at J, leaving 7 bases unmatched. Germline V lookup: CDR1 ENHRY, CDR2 SYGVKD. This CDR3 comprises 13 residues. For the CDR3, the DNA is TGTGCCATTTTGACAGGGGTTGGTGAAAAACTGTTTTTT. This gives the protein CAILTGVGEKLFF.

V is TRBV7-8 and J is TRBJ2-1; D is unclear. The germline V gene has CDR1 SGHVS and CDR2 FQNEAQ. This CDR3 region has 14 residues. Trimming removed 8 bases from V and 4 bases from J, with 15 bases in between. The CDR3 sequence is CASVIRSDYNEQFF. CDR3 DNA: TGTGCCAGCGTGATCAGGAGCGATTACAATGAGCAGTTCTTC. The complete variable domain, with remaining parts taken from reference TRBV7-8 and TRBJ2-1, reads GAGVSQSPRYKVAKRGQDVALRCDPISGHVSLFWYQQALGQGPEFLTYFQNEAQLDKSGLPSDRFFAERPEGSVSTLKIQRTQQEDSAVYLCASVIRSDYNEQFFGPGTRLTVL.

The rearrangement joins TRBV28 to TRBJ2-1; TRBD1 might be the D (5 bases). CDR3 length: 14 residues. Between the trimmed V and J ends, which lost 6 bases and 7 bases, there was a span of 16 bases. The germline V gene encodes CDR1 MDHEN and CDR2 SYDVKM. The CDR3 loop reads CASSHRWGGNEQFF. The CDR3 nucleotides are TGTGCCAGCAGCCACAGGTGGGGCGGTAATGAGCAGTTCTTC.

J is TRBJ2-2 and V is TRBV7-3; D might be TRBD1 (6 bases). V was pared by 5 bases and J by 0 bases, with 10 bases between. CDR1 and CDR2 (germline): SGHTA, FQGTGA. The length of the CDR3 is 15 residues. CDR3 protein: CASSRDTSNTGELFF. CDR3 DNA: TGTGCCAGCAGCCGGGACACTTCGAACACCGGGGAGCTGTTTTTT.

The rearrangement joins TRBV11-2 to TRBJ2-2, with no clear D. Germline CDR1 reads SGHAT; CDR2 reads FQNNGV. V was trimmed by 1 base and J by 0 bases, leaving 18 bases between them. This CDR3 has 19 residues. The CDR3 region has the DNA TGTGCCAGCAGCTTAGTTTTAGGGCTTGTCAGCACGAACACCGGGGAGCTGTTTTTT. As protein: CASSLVLGLVSTNTGELFF.

The gene calls are TRBV13 and TRBJ1-4; D gene uncertain. This CDR3 comprises 13 residues. V lost 5 bases and J 8 bases, leaving 12 bases between the germline ends. Germline assignment: CDR1 PRHDT and CDR2 FYEKMQ (reference sequence). CDR3 sequence (DNA): TGTGCCAGCAGCCAACAACCGCACGAAAAACTGTTTTTT. Translating it yields CASSQQPHEKLFF.

The chain combines TRBV7-6 with TRBJ2-1; 9 bases agree with TRBD1. The CDR3 length is 14 residues. V was clipped by 3 bases and J by 7 bases; unmatched bases: 4. Germline CDR1 reads SGHVS; CDR2 reads FNYEAQ. Here the CDR3 reads CASSLDRGLNEQFF. In DNA form, the CDR3 reads TGTGCCAGCAGCTTGGACAGGGGCCTAAATGAGCAGTTCTTC. The full variable domain, completed using reference TRBV7-6 and TRBJ2-1, is GAGVSQSPRYKVTKRGQDVALRCDPISGHVSLYWYRQALGQGPEFLTYFNYEAQQDKSGLPNDRFSAERPEGSISTLTIQRTEQRDSAMYRCASSLDRGLNEQFFGPGTRLTVL.

This clone was seen just once. The genes are TRBV29-1 and TRBJ2-7; D gene uncertain. Trimming removed 6 bases at V and 9 bases at J, with 21 bases between. Looked up from germline, CDR1 is SQVTM and CDR2 is ANQGSEA. The CDR3 length is 13 residues. The CDR3 DNA sequence: TGCAGCGTATCCATACAAGGAAGAGATTTGCAGTACTTC. This encodes CSVSIQGRDLQYF.

The rearrangement links TRBV27 to TRBJ2-5; weak D call: TRBD2 (6 bases). V was trimmed by 1 base and J by 2 bases, leaving 11 bases between them. The V gene's germline CDR1 is MNHEY and CDR2 SMNVEV (reference sequence). CDR3 length: 15 residues. The CDR3 DNA follows: TGTGCCAGCAGTTTATTTACGGGGGTGCAAGAGACCCAGTACTTC. This codes for CASSLFTGVQETQYF.